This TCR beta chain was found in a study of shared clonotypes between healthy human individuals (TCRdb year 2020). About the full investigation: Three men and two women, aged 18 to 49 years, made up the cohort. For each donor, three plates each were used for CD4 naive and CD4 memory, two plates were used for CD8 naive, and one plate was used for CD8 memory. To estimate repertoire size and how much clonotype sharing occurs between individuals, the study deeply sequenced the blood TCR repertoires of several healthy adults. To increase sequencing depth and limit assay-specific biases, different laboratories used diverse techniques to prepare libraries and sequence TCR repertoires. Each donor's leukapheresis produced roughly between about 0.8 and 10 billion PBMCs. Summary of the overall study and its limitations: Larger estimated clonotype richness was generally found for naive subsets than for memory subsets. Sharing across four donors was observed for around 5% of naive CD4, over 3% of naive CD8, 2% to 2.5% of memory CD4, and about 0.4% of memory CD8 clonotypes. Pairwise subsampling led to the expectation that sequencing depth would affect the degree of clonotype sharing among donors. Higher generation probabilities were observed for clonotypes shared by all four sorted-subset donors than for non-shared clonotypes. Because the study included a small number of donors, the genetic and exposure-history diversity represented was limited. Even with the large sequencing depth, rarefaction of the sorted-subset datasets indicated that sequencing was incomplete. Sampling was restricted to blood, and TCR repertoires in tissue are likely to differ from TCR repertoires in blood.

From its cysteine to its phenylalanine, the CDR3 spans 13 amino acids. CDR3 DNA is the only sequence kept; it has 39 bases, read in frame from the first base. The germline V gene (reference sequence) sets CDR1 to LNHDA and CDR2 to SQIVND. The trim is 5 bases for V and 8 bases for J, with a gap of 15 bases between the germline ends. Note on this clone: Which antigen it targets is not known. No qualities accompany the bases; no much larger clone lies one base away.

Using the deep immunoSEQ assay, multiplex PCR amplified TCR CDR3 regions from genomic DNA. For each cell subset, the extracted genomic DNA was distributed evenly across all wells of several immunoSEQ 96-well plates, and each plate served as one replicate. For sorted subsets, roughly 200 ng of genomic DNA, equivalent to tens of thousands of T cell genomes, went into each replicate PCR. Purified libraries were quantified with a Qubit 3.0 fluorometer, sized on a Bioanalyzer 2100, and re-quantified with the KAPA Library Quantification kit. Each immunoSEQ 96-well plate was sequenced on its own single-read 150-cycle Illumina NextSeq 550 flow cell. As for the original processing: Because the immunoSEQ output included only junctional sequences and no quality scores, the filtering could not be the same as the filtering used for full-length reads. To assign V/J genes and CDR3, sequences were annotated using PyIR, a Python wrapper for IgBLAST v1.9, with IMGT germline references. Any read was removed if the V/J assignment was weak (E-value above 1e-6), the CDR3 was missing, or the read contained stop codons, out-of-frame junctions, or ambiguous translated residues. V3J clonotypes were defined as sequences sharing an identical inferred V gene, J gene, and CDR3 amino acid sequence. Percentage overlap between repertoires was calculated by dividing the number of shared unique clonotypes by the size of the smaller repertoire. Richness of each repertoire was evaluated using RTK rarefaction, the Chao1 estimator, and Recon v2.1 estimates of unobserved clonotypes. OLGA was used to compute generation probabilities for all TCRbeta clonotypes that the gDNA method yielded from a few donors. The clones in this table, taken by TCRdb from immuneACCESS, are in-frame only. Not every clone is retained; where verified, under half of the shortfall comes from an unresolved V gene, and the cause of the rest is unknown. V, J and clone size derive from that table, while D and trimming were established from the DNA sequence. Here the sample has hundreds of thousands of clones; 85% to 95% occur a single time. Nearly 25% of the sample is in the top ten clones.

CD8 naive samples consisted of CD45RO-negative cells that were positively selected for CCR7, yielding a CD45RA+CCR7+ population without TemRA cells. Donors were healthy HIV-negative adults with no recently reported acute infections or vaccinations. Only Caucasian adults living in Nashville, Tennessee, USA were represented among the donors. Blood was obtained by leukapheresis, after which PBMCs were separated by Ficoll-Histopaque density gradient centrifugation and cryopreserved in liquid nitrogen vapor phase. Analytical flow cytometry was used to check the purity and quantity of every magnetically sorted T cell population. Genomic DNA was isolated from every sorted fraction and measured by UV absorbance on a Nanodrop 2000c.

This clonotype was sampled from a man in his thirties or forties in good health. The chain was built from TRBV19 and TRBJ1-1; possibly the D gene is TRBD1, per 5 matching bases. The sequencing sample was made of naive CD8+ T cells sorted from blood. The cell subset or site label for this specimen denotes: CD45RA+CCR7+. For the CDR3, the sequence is CASSPRAGIEAFF. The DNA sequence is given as TGTGCCAGTAGTCCCAGGGCCGGGATCGAAGCTTTCTTT. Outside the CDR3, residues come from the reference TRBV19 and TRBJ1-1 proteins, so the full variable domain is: DGGITQSPKYLFRKEGQNVTLSCEQNLNHDAMYWYRQDPGQGLRLIYYSQIVNDFQKGDIAEGYSVSREKKESFPLTVTSAQKNPTAFYLCASSPRAGIEAFFGQGTRLTVV.